The rows below give T cell receptor beta chains drawn from one sample of a study of CD8+ T cells in alopecia areata. Only in-frame clones appear in the TCRdb table, and some are missing; sequencing was by immunoSEQ multiplex PCR. This table holds 150,000 or so clones, 75% to 90% found once. The sequenced sample was CD8+ T cells sorted from blood, obtained at week 0. These receptors all come from a human donor with alopecia areata. Each CDR3 is given with its conserved first and last residue. D genes are given only for firm matches. Only some rows state a clone size, as once, few, many or a class for expanded clones.

V gene: TRBV29-1; clone size: .; CDR3 length: 16; D gene: TRBD2; J gene: TRBJ2-1; CDR3 protein: CSVEFSGSGSYNEQFF; CDR3 DNA: TGCAGCGTTGAGTTTAGCGGGAGCGGCTCCTACAATGAGCAGTTCTTC
V gene: TRBV4-1; clone size: .; CDR3 length: 13; D gene: .; J gene: TRBJ2-3; CDR3 protein: CASSLGLTDTQYF; CDR3 DNA: TGCGCCAGCAGCCTCGGACTCACAGATACGCAGTATTTT
V gene: TRBV25-1; clone size: .; CDR3 length: 18; D gene: TRBD1; J gene: TRBJ2-3; CDR3 protein: CASSEYTGRTGSPDTQYF; CDR3 DNA: TGTGCCAGCAGTGAATACACGGGTCGGACAGGGAGCCCAGATACGCAGTATTTT
V gene: TRBV4-1; clone size: .; CDR3 length: 15; D gene: .; J gene: TRBJ1-1; CDR3 protein: CASSQEAGTGAEAFF; CDR3 DNA: TGCGCCAGCAGCCAAGAGGCAGGCACCGGGGCTGAAGCTTTCTTT
V gene: TRBV30; clone size: .; CDR3 length: 13; D gene: TRBD1; J gene: TRBJ2-7; CDR3 protein: CAWSRDSSYEQYF; CDR3 DNA: TGTGCCTGGAGTCGGGACAGCTCCTACGAGCAGTACTTC
V gene: TRBV4-1; clone size: .; CDR3 length: 16; D gene: TRBD2; J gene: TRBJ2-3; CDR3 protein: CASSQDGGGLADTQYF; CDR3 DNA: TGCGCCAGCAGCCAAGATGGGGGGGGACTCGCAGATACGCAGTATTTT
V gene: TRBV13; clone size: .; CDR3 length: 15; D gene: .; J gene: TRBJ1-2; CDR3 protein: CASSLFGGTDYGYTF; CDR3 DNA: TGTGCCAGCAGCTTATTTGGGGGAACGGACTATGGCTACACCTTC
V gene: TRBV2; clone size: .; CDR3 length: 14; D gene: TRBD1; J gene: TRBJ2-2; CDR3 protein: CASMEGQGIGELFF; CDR3 DNA: TGTGCCAGCATGGAAGGACAGGGGATCGGGGAGCTGTTTTTT
V gene: TRBV2; clone size: .; CDR3 length: 14; D gene: .; J gene: TRBJ2-5; CDR3 protein: CASSEAGLPGTQYF; CDR3 DNA: TGTGCCAGCAGTGAAGCGGGCCTTCCAGGAACCCAGTACTTC
V gene: TRBV7-9; clone size: .; CDR3 length: 15; D gene: TRBD2; J gene: TRBJ2-1; CDR3 protein: CASSAPSGVRNEQFF; CDR3 DNA: TGTGCCAGCAGCGCGCCTAGCGGGGTTCGGAATGAGCAGTTCTTC
V gene: TRBV4-1; clone size: once; CDR3 length: 16; D gene: TRBD2; J gene: TRBJ2-3; CDR3 protein: CASSQASGPSTDTQYF; CDR3 DNA: TGCGCCAGCAGCCAAGCTAGCGGGCCTAGCACAGATACGCAGTATTTT
V gene: TRBV5-1; clone size: medium-sized; CDR3 length: 15; D gene: TRBD1; J gene: TRBJ2-3; CDR3 protein: CASSAPDRGADTQYF; CDR3 DNA: TGCGCCAGCAGCGCCCCGGACAGGGGGGCAGATACGCAGTATTTT
V gene: TRBV7-7; clone size: .; CDR3 length: 14; D gene: .; J gene: TRBJ2-5; CDR3 protein: CASSLSQGLETQYF; CDR3 DNA: TGTGCTAGCAGCTTATCGCAGGGCTTAGAGACCCAGTACTTC
V gene: TRBV19; clone size: .; CDR3 length: 16; D gene: .; J gene: TRBJ2-2; CDR3 protein: CASSIGARANTGELFF; CDR3 DNA: TGTGCCAGTAGTATCGGGGCCCGAGCGAACACCGGGGAGCTGTTTTTT
V gene: TRBV13; clone size: .; CDR3 length: 15; D gene: TRBD1; J gene: TRBJ1-2; CDR3 protein: CASSSTTGDDYGYTF; CDR3 DNA: TGTGCCAGCAGCTCTACTACAGGGGACGACTATGGCTACACCTTC
V gene: TRBV7-2; clone size: .; CDR3 length: 12; D gene: .; J gene: TRBJ2-3; CDR3 protein: CASSFMADTQYF; CDR3 DNA: TGTGCCAGCAGCTTTATGGCAGATACGCAGTATTTT
V gene: TRBV27; clone size: .; CDR3 length: 15; D gene: TRBD1; J gene: TRBJ1-4; CDR3 protein: CASSFQGAPNEKLFF; CDR3 DNA: TGTGCCAGCAGTTTTCAGGGGGCCCCTAATGAAAAACTGTTTTTT
V gene: TRBV7-9; clone size: .; CDR3 length: 13; D gene: .; J gene: TRBJ2-7; CDR3 protein: CASSSGSSYEQYF; CDR3 DNA: TGTGCCAGCAGCTCAGGCAGCTCCTACGAGCAGTACTTC
V gene: TRBV12-5; clone size: .; CDR3 length: 16; D gene: TRBD2; J gene: TRBJ2-5; CDR3 protein: CASGSGLAEPKETQYF; CDR3 DNA: TGTGCTAGTGGTTCGGGACTAGCGGAGCCGAAAGAGACCCAGTACTTC
V gene: TRBV9; clone size: .; CDR3 length: 15; D gene: .; J gene: TRBJ2-3; CDR3 protein: CASSPQGGSTDTQYF; CDR3 DNA: TGTGCCAGCAGCCCCCAAGGAGGATCCACAGATACGCAGTATTTT
V gene: TRBV15; clone size: .; CDR3 length: 15; D gene: .; J gene: TRBJ1-1; CDR3 protein: CATSRDQFMNTEAFF; CDR3 DNA: TGTGCCACCAGCAGAGATCAGTTCATGAACACTGAAGCTTTCTTT
V gene: TRBV11-2; clone size: .; CDR3 length: 15; D gene: .; J gene: TRBJ1-1; CDR3 protein: CASSYYLDSVTEAFF; CDR3 DNA: TGTGCCAGCAGTTATTACCTGGACAGTGTCACTGAAGCTTTCTTT
V gene: TRBV11-2; clone size: .; CDR3 length: 17; D gene: .; J gene: TRBJ2-3; CDR3 protein: CASSQGMVAAPIPTQYF; CDR3 DNA: TGTGCCAGCAGCCAAGGGATGGTAGCGGCCCCGATCCCGACGCAGTATTTT
V gene: TRBV7-9; clone size: .; CDR3 length: 13; D gene: .; J gene: TRBJ1-2; CDR3 protein: CASSLGTNYGYTF; CDR3 DNA: TGTGCCAGCAGCTTAGGGACTAACTATGGCTACACCTTC
V gene: TRBV6-6; clone size: .; CDR3 length: 13; D gene: .; J gene: TRBJ2-1; CDR3 protein: CASSYEGGSEQFF; CDR3 DNA: TGTGCCAGCAGTTACGAGGGGGGGAGTGAGCAGTTCTTC
V gene: TRBV6-1; clone size: .; CDR3 length: 15; D gene: TRBD1; J gene: TRBJ2-7; CDR3 protein: CASSGRQGAPYEQYF; CDR3 DNA: TGTGCCAGCAGTGGAAGACAGGGGGCTCCCTACGAGCAGTACTTC
V gene: TRBV7-9; clone size: .; CDR3 length: 16; D gene: TRBD1; J gene: TRBJ2-7; CDR3 protein: CASRSASGQGDYEQYF; CDR3 DNA: TGTGCCAGCAGGTCCGCCTCGGGACAGGGAGACTACGAGCAGTACTTC
V gene: TRBV4-1; clone size: .; CDR3 length: 12; D gene: .; J gene: TRBJ1-1; CDR3 protein: CASSHSNTEAFF; CDR3 DNA: TGCGCCAGCAGCCACAGTAACACTGAAGCTTTCTTT
V gene: TRBV6-5; clone size: .; CDR3 length: 14; D gene: .; J gene: TRBJ2-3; CDR3 protein: CASSQFASPDTQYF; CDR3 DNA: TGTGCCAGCAGTCAATTCGCCTCCCCGGATACGCAGTATTTT
V gene: TRBV27; clone size: .; CDR3 length: 14; D gene: .; J gene: TRBJ1-5; CDR3 protein: CASSLGTGNQPQHF; CDR3 DNA: TGTGCCAGCAGTTTAGGGACGGGCAATCAGCCCCAGCATTTT
V gene: TRBV7-9; clone size: .; CDR3 length: 13; D gene: .; J gene: TRBJ2-3; CDR3 protein: CASSNTFTDTQYF; CDR3 DNA: TGTGCCAGCAGCAACACGTTCACAGATACGCAGTATTTT
V gene: TRBV27; clone size: .; CDR3 length: 15; D gene: .; J gene: TRBJ1-2; CDR3 protein: CASSLGYRYSYGYTF; CDR3 DNA: TGTGCCAGCAGTTTAGGGTATAGGTACAGCTATGGCTACACCTTC
V gene: TRBV6-1; clone size: few; CDR3 length: 15; D gene: .; J gene: TRBJ2-7; CDR3 protein: CASSELLQTPAEQYF; CDR3 DNA: TGTGCCAGCAGTGAATTGCTACAGACCCCGGCCGAGCAGTACTTC
V gene: TRBV4-1; clone size: .; CDR3 length: 16; D gene: TRBD2; J gene: TRBJ2-3; CDR3 protein: CASSQKAGGSTDTQYF; CDR3 DNA: TGCGCCAGCAGCCAAAAAGCGGGGGGTAGCACAGATACGCAGTATTTT
V gene: TRBV29-1; clone size: .; CDR3 length: 14; D gene: .; J gene: TRBJ2-1; CDR3 protein: CSVKGPPQANEQFF; CDR3 DNA: TGCAGCGTTAAGGGACCCCCACAGGCCAATGAGCAGTTCTTC
V gene: TRBV7-2; clone size: .; CDR3 length: 15; D gene: .; J gene: TRBJ2-3; CDR3 protein: CASSPVDSATDTQYF; CDR3 DNA: TGTGCCAGCAGCCCGGTAGATAGCGCCACAGATACGCAGTATTTT
V gene: TRBV18; clone size: .; CDR3 length: 12; D gene: .; J gene: TRBJ2-1; CDR3 protein: CASSPGNNEQFF; CDR3 DNA: TGTGCCAGCTCACCAGGGAACAATGAGCAGTTCTTC
V gene: TRBV9; clone size: .; CDR3 length: 14; D gene: .; J gene: TRBJ2-7; CDR3 protein: CASSVGGGDYEQYF; CDR3 DNA: TGTGCCAGCAGCGTAGGTGGCGGAGACTACGAGCAGTACTTC
V gene: TRBV7-3; clone size: .; CDR3 length: 15; D gene: .; J gene: TRBJ1-5; CDR3 protein: CASSPRHGDNQPQHF; CDR3 DNA: TGTGCCAGCAGCCCGCGACACGGAGACAATCAGCCCCAGCATTTT
V gene: TRBV7-8; clone size: .; CDR3 length: 14; D gene: .; J gene: TRBJ2-5; CDR3 protein: CASSLGEGRETQYF; CDR3 DNA: TGTGCCAGCAGCTTAGGAGAGGGAAGGGAGACCCAGTACTTC
V gene: TRBV7-6; clone size: .; CDR3 length: 15; D gene: TRBD1; J gene: TRBJ2-7; CDR3 protein: CASSPPSRQGYEQYF; CDR3 DNA: TGTGCCAGCAGCCCACCGTCCAGACAGGGGTACGAGCAGTACTTC
V gene: TRBV29-1; clone size: .; CDR3 length: 18; D gene: .; J gene: TRBJ2-2; CDR3 protein: CSVVFLGNQPSKTGELFF; CDR3 DNA: TGCAGCGTTGTTTTTTTGGGCAATCAACCCTCAAAAACCGGGGAGCTGTTTTTT
V gene: TRBV7-8; clone size: .; CDR3 length: 15; D gene: .; J gene: TRBJ2-7; CDR3 protein: CASSLGGQSSYEQYF; CDR3 DNA: TGTGCCAGCAGCTTAGGCGGACAGAGCTCCTACGAGCAGTACTTC
V gene: TRBV7-8; clone size: .; CDR3 length: 11; D gene: .; J gene: TRBJ2-7; CDR3 protein: CASSSNTEQYF; CDR3 DNA: TGTGCCAGCAGCTCCAACACCGAGCAGTACTTC
V gene: TRBV4-1; clone size: .; CDR3 length: 15; D gene: TRBD1; J gene: TRBJ2-7; CDR3 protein: CASSQILTGGWEQYF; CDR3 DNA: TGCGCCAGCAGCCAAATCTTGACAGGGGGCTGGGAGCAGTACTTC
V gene: TRBV11-2; clone size: once; CDR3 length: 14; D gene: TRBD1; J gene: TRBJ2-3; CDR3 protein: CASSFGTGEDTQYF; CDR3 DNA: TGTGCCAGCAGCTTTGGGACAGGGGAAGATACGCAGTATTTT
V gene: TRBV29-1; clone size: .; CDR3 length: 15; D gene: TRBD2; J gene: TRBJ2-7; CDR3 protein: CSVEGTPTSSHEQYF; CDR3 DNA: TGCAGCGTCGAAGGTACGCCGACTAGCTCCCACGAGCAGTACTTC
V gene: TRBV2; clone size: .; CDR3 length: 16; D gene: .; J gene: TRBJ2-1; CDR3 protein: CASSPKWAPIHNEQFF; CDR3 DNA: TGTGCCAGCAGCCCGAAGTGGGCCCCCATCCACAATGAGCAGTTCTTC
V gene: TRBV9; clone size: .; CDR3 length: 18; D gene: TRBD2; J gene: TRBJ2-5; CDR3 protein: CASSVEFGAGGTEETQYF; CDR3 DNA: TGTGCCAGCAGCGTAGAGTTTGGAGCGGGGGGGACAGAAGAGACCCAGTACTTC
V gene: TRBV28; clone size: few; CDR3 length: 14; D gene: .; J gene: TRBJ2-7; CDR3 protein: CASSLTGFAYEQYF; CDR3 DNA: TGTGCCAGCAGTCTTACAGGCTTCGCCTACGAGCAGTACTTC
V gene: TRBV29-1; clone size: .; CDR3 length: 13; D gene: .; J gene: TRBJ2-1; CDR3 protein: CSAPWRSYNEQFF; CDR3 DNA: TGCAGCGCCCCTTGGAGGTCCTACAATGAGCAGTTCTTC
V gene: TRBV7-9; clone size: .; CDR3 length: 15; D gene: TRBD1; J gene: TRBJ1-5; CDR3 protein: CASNSGQGSNQPQHF; CDR3 DNA: TGTGCCAGCAACTCGGGACAGGGGAGCAATCAGCCCCAGCATTTT
V gene: TRBV27; clone size: .; CDR3 length: 17; D gene: TRBD2; J gene: TRBJ2-1; CDR3 protein: CASSPILAGGLKSEQFF; CDR3 DNA: TGTGCCAGCAGCCCAATACTAGCGGGAGGCCTAAAGAGTGAGCAGTTCTTC
V gene: TRBV5-1; clone size: .; CDR3 length: 15; D gene: .; J gene: TRBJ2-3; CDR3 protein: CASSFGDSVTDTQYF; CDR3 DNA: TGCGCCAGCAGCTTCGGTGACTCAGTCACAGATACGCAGTATTTT